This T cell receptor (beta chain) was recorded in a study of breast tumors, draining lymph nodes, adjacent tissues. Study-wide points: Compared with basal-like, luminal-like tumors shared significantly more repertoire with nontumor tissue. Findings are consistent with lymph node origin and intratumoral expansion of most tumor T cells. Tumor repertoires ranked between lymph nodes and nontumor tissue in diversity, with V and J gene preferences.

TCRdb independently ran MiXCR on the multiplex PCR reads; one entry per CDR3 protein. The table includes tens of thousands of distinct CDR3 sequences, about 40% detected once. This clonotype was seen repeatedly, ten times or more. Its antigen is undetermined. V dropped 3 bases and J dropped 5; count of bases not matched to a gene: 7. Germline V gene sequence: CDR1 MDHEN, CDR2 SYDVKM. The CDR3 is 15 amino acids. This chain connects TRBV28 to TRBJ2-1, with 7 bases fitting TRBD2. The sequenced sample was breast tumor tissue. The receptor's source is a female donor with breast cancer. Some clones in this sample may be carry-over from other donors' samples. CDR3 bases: TGTGCCAGCAGTTTGGAAGCGGGACTCCACAATGAGCAGTTCTTC. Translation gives CASSLEAGLHNEQFF.